This T cell receptor (beta chain) was identified during a study of Graves' ophthalmopathy and Graves' hyperthyroidism. Study-level background: The blood sample was drawn at first diagnosis and before any treatment.

This clonotype was recorded at least ten times. The germline V gene encodes CDR1 SEHNR and CDR2 FQNEAQ (reference sequence). The CDR3 covers 14 residues. Deletions cut 6 bases from V and 0 bases from J, with 8 bases between. RNA served as the template for amplifying TCR beta CDR3 regions. An opening RT-PCR round employed HTBI primers and preceded a second-round multiplex PCR. TCRdb reprocessed the multiplex PCR reads with MiXCR, giving one entry per CDR3 protein. The profile shows almost 750,000 distinct CDR3 sequences, 40% of them singletons. The clonotype comes from an adult man with Graves' ophthalmopathy. The source material was peripheral blood. The chain uses TRBV7-9 and TRBJ2-2; D is uncertain. This CDR3 is CASSRGSNTGELFF. The CDR3 DNA is TGTGCCAGCAGTCGTGGGTCGAACACCGGGGAGCTGTTTTTT.